This TCR beta chain was retrieved from a study of T cells in localized non-small cell lung cancer. Study conclusions and caveats: Measurement of T cell clonality placed uninvolved adjacent lung highest, above the level in tumor.

The CDR3 is made up of 14 amino acids. As concerns this clone: Its matching antigen is unknown.

Measured with immunoSEQ multiplex PCR; TCRdb has only the in-frame clones, and not every one. The sample includes tens of thousands of clones, 85% to 95% of them seen just once. This sequence originates from a female donor aged 60 or older with stage I lung adenocarcinoma. Material: peripheral blood, obtained before any cancer treatment. The chain is built from TRBV1 and TRBJ1-2; the tabulated D call, TRBD1, remains unverified against the DNA. TRBV1 counts as a pseudogene. The CDR3 sequence is CTSSQGSGTDGYTF. CDR3 coding DNA: TGCACCAGCAGCCAAGGTTCCGGGACAGATGGCTACACCTTC.